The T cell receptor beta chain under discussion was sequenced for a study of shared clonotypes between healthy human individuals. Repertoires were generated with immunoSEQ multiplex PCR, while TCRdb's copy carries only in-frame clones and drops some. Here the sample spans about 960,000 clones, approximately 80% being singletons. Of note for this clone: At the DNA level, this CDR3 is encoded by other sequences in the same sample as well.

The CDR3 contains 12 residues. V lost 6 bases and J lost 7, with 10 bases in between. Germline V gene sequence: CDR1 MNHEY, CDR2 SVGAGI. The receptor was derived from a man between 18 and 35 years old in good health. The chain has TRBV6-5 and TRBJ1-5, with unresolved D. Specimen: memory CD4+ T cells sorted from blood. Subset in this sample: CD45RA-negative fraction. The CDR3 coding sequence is TGTGCCAGCAGCTCCGGGCGGCAGCCCCAGCATTTT. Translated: CASSSGRQPQHF.